A selection of T cell receptor beta chains follows, all from one sample in a study of blood T cell repertoires in COVID-19. TCRdb keeps only in-frame clones here, not all; method: immunoSEQ multiplex PCR. The sample lists more than 150,000 clones; approximately 81% were seen once. Sequencing was done on a sample of peripheral blood. The receptors stem from a man younger than 30 with active or convalescent COVID-19. Each CDR3 is given with its conserved first and last residue. D genes are given only for firm matches. Clone size is shown for a subset of rows, as once, few, many or a class of expanded clone.

clone_size	d_call	v_call	j_call	cdr3_nt	cdr3_aa
.	.	TRBV5-1	TRBJ2-1	TGCGCCAGCAACAGTCAGCCAAGCTCCTACAATGAGCAGTTCTTC	CASNSQPSSYNEQFF
once	.	TRBV7-2	TRBJ1-6	TGTGCCAGCAGCTTAGAGCGGGGATTTGGATCACCCCTCCACTTT	CASSLERGFGSPLHF
.	.	TRBV5-5	TRBJ2-7	TGTGCCAGCAGCTCCGGGACATTCTACGAGCAGTACTTC	CASSSGTFYEQYF
.	.	TRBV28	TRBJ1-1	TGTGCCAGCAGTGGCAACACTGAAGCTTTCTTT	CASSGNTEAFF
.	.	TRBV4-2	TRBJ2-1	TGTGCCAGCAGCCAAGATCAGGTCCCGTTCTTC	CASSQDQVPFF
.	TRBD1	TRBV6-6	TRBJ1-2	TGTGCCAGCATCGCTCCAGGGGGCCTCGTCCCTGGCTACACCTTC	CASIAPGGLVPGYTF
.	TRBD1	TRBV7-9	TRBJ2-1	TGTGCCAGCAGCAACCGCCGGGACAGGGAAAGGTATGAGCAGTTCTTC	CASSNRRDRERYEQFF
.	TRBD1	TRBV3-1/TRBV3-2	TRBJ1-5	TGTGCCAGCAGCCCGACAGGGGGTGGTCAGCCCCAGCATTTT	CASSPTGGGQPQHF
.	.	TRBV5-6	TRBJ1-2	TGTGCCAGCAGCTTGGCGGGGGGTTGGGACTATGGCTACACCTTC	CASSLAGGWDYGYTF
.	.	TRBV29-1	TRBJ1-1	TGCAGCGTTGTCGGCGGGATAACGAACACTGAAGCTTTCTTT	CSVVGGITNTEAFF
.	.	TRBV6-9	TRBJ2-6	TGTGCCAGCAGTTATTCGGCGGGACAGAACCACTCTGGGGCCAACGTCCTGACTTTC	CASSYSAGQNHSGANVLTF